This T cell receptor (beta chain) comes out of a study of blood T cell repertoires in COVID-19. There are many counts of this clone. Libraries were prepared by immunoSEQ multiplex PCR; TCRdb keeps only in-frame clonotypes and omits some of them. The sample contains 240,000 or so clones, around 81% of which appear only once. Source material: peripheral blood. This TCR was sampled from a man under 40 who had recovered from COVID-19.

CDR3 in amino acids: CASPVRDSGNTIYF. The CDR3 DNA sequence: TGTGCCAGCCCGGTTCGAGACTCTGGAAACACCATATATTTT. The chain couples TRBV2 to TRBJ1-3; D gene unclear. This CDR3 has 14 residues. Trimming shortened V by 8 bases and J by 0 bases, and 11 bases separated the two germline ends. Germline loops: CDR1 SNHLY, CDR2 FYNNEI.